A selection of T cell receptor beta chains follows, all from one sample in a study of shared clonotypes between healthy human individuals. The data were produced by immunoSEQ multiplex PCR, yet TCRdb's version contains in-frame clones alone and is incomplete. This table holds over a million clones, 75% to 80% found once. The sequenced sample consisted of memory CD4+ T cells from PBMCs. The source is a man between 18 and 35 years old in good health. Some clones in this sample may be carry-over from other donors' samples. Each CDR3 is given with its conserved first and last residue. Each record gives: CDR3 DNA, CDR3 protein, clone size, D gene, J gene, V gene. A D gene is named only where the DNA matches it firmly. Some rows have no size entry. The others give once, few or many, or a class for an expanded clone.

TGTGCCAGCAGCAACCCAGCGGGAGGAGAGACCCAGTACTTC CASSNPAGGETQYF once TRBD2 TRBJ2-5 TRBV5-4
TGCGCCAGCAGCCGTCAGACAGGGGGTAACCAGCCCCAGCATTTT CASSRQTGGNQPQHF NA TRBD1 TRBJ1-5 TRBV4-3
TGTGCCAGCAGCTTGTCCGACAGGGCTCAGCCCCAGCATTTT CASSLSDRAQPQHF NA TRBD1 TRBJ1-5 TRBV7-2
TGCGCCAGCAGCTTGATTCCCTTGTCTAGCGTATACAATGAGCAGTTCTTC CASSLIPLSSVYNEQFF NA NA TRBJ2-1 TRBV5-1
TGTGCCAGCAGTCCAATTAAACCGGGACGTTCAAAGGTTTTCTTT CASSPIKPGRSKVFF few NA TRBJ1-1 TRBV28
TGTGCCAGCAGAGAGACCGGGAAATCCTCCTACGAGCAGTACTTC CASRETGKSSYEQYF NA NA TRBJ2-7 TRBV6-6
TGTGCCAGCGGAACCAGGGTGGAGGGAGAGACCCAGTACTTC CASGTRVEGETQYF NA NA TRBJ2-5 TRBV28
TGTGCCAGCAGCCCCCACCCCGGGACAGCGAACACCGGGGAGCTGTTTTTT CASSPHPGTANTGELFF NA TRBD1 TRBJ2-2 TRBV9
TGTGCCAGCAGGCCGGACGGGCGGGATACGCAGTATTTT CASRPDGRDTQYF few NA TRBJ2-3 TRBV6-5
TGTGCCAGCAGACCTGGACAGGGGAATCCCTCTGGGGCCAACGTCCTGACTTTC CASRPGQGNPSGANVLTF NA TRBD1 TRBJ2-6 TRBV28
TGCAGCGTTCGGGTAGTCAATGAAAAACTGTTTTTT CSVRVVNEKLFF few NA TRBJ1-4 TRBV29-1
TGTGCCAGCAGCCCGGGTGGTTGGAGCGCCGGGGAGCTGTTTTTT CASSPGGWSAGELFF NA NA TRBJ2-2 TRBV11-3
TGTGCCAGCAGAGACGGGGCCCCAAAAAACATTCAGTACTTC CASRDGAPKNIQYF NA NA TRBJ2-4 TRBV2
TGCAGCGTTGGTAGTTACGAGCAGTACTTC CSVGSYEQYF once NA TRBJ2-7 TRBV29-1
TGTGCCAGCAGCTCGACAGGGAACGGGGAGCTGTTTTTT CASSSTGNGELFF few TRBD1 TRBJ2-2 TRBV13
TGTGCCCACGGGGAGGGGTCCTACAATGAGCAGTTCTTC CAHGEGSYNEQFF once TRBD2 TRBJ2-1 TRBV28
TGTGCCTGGGATAAGATGGGGGAAGGGACCCAGTACTTC CAWDKMGEGTQYF NA NA TRBJ2-5 TRBV30
TGTGCCAGCTTTAACAGGGTGACGAACACTGAAGCTTTCTTT CASFNRVTNTEAFF NA NA TRBJ1-1 TRBV19
TGTGCCAGCAGCCCGGGACAGGGCTATGGCTACACCTTC CASSPGQGYGYTF NA TRBD1 TRBJ1-2 TRBV7-2
TGTGCCAGCAGCCCGGCCTCGGGGGGTAGATATGGCTACACCTTC CASSPASGGRYGYTF NA NA TRBJ1-2 TRBV27
TGTGCCAGCAGCCCACGACAGGGACCGAACACTGAAGCTTTCTTT CASSPRQGPNTEAFF NA TRBD1 TRBJ1-1 TRBV14
TGTGCCAGCAGCACCGGACGATTAGAGCAGTTCTTC CASSTGRLEQFF NA NA TRBJ2-1 TRBV28
TGTGCCTGGAGCGCTCGGACTTTTAGCGGGCCCTACAATGAGCAGTTCTTC CAWSARTFSGPYNEQFF NA TRBD2 TRBJ2-1 TRBV30
TGCAGCGTTGTAAAGGGCTACACCTTC CSVVKGYTF NA NA TRBJ1-2 TRBV29-1
TGTGCCTGGAGGAAACCCGGGACAGGGGGTACCGGGGAGCTGTTTTTT CAWRKPGTGGTGELFF NA TRBD1 TRBJ2-2 TRBV30
TGCAGCGTTGCGGCAGGGCGGACCACTGAAGCTTTCTTT CSVAAGRTTEAFF NA NA TRBJ1-1 TRBV29-1
TGTGCCAGCTCACCGACAGAACACTCAGAAGCTTTCTTT CASSPTEHSEAFF NA NA TRBJ1-1 TRBV18
TGCGCCAGCAGCTTGCAGGGGGAGGGGAAACTGTTTTTT CASSLQGEGKLFF once TRBD1 TRBJ1-4 TRBV5-1
TGTGCCAGTAGTCCCAAGGTTTGGCTCCACAATCAGCCCCAGCATTTT CASSPKVWLHNQPQHF NA NA TRBJ1-5 TRBV19
TGTGCCAGCTCACCCCAGGGTACGCAGAACACCGGGGAGCTGTTTTTT CASSPQGTQNTGELFF few NA TRBJ2-2 TRBV18
TGTGCCAGCAGCTCCAGGACAGGCCTCTCCGAGCAGTACTTC CASSSRTGLSEQYF once TRBD1 TRBJ2-7 TRBV7-2